One sample yielded the 16 T cell receptor beta chains listed below, sequenced in a study of CD8 T cells in ankylosing spondylitis. From the 5' RACE reads, TCRdb called clonotypes with MiXCR, one entry per CDR3 protein. The table shows 130,000 or so distinct CDR3 sequences, with 7% occurring only once. Source material: blood, either unsorted or a sorted T cell fraction (not recorded which). These receptors were collected from a male donor with ankylosing spondylitis or in good health (not recorded which).

The rearrangement uses TRBV15 and TRBJ2-7; the D gene is possibly TRBD2 (5 bases). CDR3 length: 18 residues. The V end was cut by 8 bases, the J end by 0 bases, with 26 bases between. Germline CDR1 is LNHNV and CDR2 is YYDKDF (reference sequence). The CDR3 coding sequence is TGTGCCACCTCCCCGTTGGGTCAGCAAAGGCGGGTCTCCTACGAGCAGTACTTC. As protein: CATSPLGQQRRVSYEQYF.

In its sample, this clonotype was seen many times. The chain joins TRBV20-1 to TRBJ2-7, with no clear D. Germline CDR1 reads DFQATT; CDR2 reads SNEGSKA (reference sequence). This CDR3 has 12 amino acids. Trimming cost V 0 bases and J 3 bases, with 6 bases left between them. CDR3 in amino acids: CSARDRLYEQYF. CDR3 nucleotides: TGCAGTGCTAGAGATCGCCTCTACGAGCAGTACTTC.

This clonotype was seen ten or more times. This chain joins TRBV5-1 and TRBJ1-1; unclear D gene. In germline, CDR1 is SGHRS, CDR2 YFSETQ. Trimming removed 4 bases at V and 11 bases at J, with 21 bases between. The CDR3 runs to 14 residues. The CDR3 is CASSLTGHSARAFF. The CDR3, as DNA: TGCGCCAGCAGCCTCACGGGCCACTCAGCCCGGGCTTTCTTT.

This clonotype was observed many times. J is TRBJ2-1 and V is TRBV20-1, with TRBD2 identical over 11 bases. Germline loops: CDR1 DFQATT, CDR2 SNEGSKA (reference sequence). V dropped 5 bases and J dropped 8; count of bases not matched to a gene: 11. CDR3 length equals 15 residues. CDR3 in DNA: TGCAGTGCTGCCTATCCGACTAGCGGGGAATATGAGCAGTTCTTC. Amino acids: CSAAYPTSGEYEQFF.

This clonotype occurred many times. The genes are TRBV7-8 and TRBJ2-7; perhaps D is TRBD1 or TRBD2 (5 bases each). This CDR3 has 12 amino acids. CDR1 is SGHVS and CDR2 is FQNEAQ in the germline V gene. Between the trimmed V and J ends, which lost 5 bases and 13 bases, there was a span of 18 bases. In nucleotides, the CDR3 is TGTGCCAGCAGCCGAGGGTGGGACGATCCCTACTTC. Amino acid sequence: CASSRGWDDPYF.

This clonotype was observed at least ten times. J is TRBJ2-1 and V is TRBV5-6, with TRBD1 as a possible D gene (7 bases). Germline loops: CDR1 SGHDT, CDR2 YYEEEE. V lost 6 bases to trimming and J lost 7 bases, with 23 bases between them. The CDR3 extends over 16 amino acids. The CDR3 DNA sequence: TGTGCCAGCACCGAACACCTGGGCAGGGGGGTGAATGAGCAGTTCTTC. It encodes CASTEHLGRGVNEQFF.

This clonotype was detected ten times or more. The chain links TRBV18 to TRBJ2-3; 9 nucleotides agree with TRBD1. Germline V gene data show CDR1 as KGHSH and CDR2 as LQKENI. The CDR3 is 16 amino acids. V lost 3 bases to trimming and J lost 4 bases; unmatched junction nucleotides: 8. CDR3 residues: CASSPPGQGRADTQYF. The CDR3 DNA is TGTGCCAGCTCACCGCCGGGACAGGGCCGTGCAGATACGCAGTATTTT. The full variable domain, with the rest looked up from reference TRBV18 and TRBJ2-3, is NAGVMQNPRHLVRRRGQEARLRCSPMKGHSHVYWYRQLPEEGLKFMVYLQKENIIDESGMPKERFSAEFPKEGPSILRIQQVVRGDSAAYFCASSPPGQGRADTQYFGPGTRLTVL.

V is TRBV3-1 and J is TRBJ2-3; weak D call: TRBD1 (6 bases). CDR3 length: 13 residues. Per germline, CDR1 LGHDT and CDR2 YNNKEL (reference sequence). V shed 4 bases and J shed 13 bases, with 18 bases lying between them. CDR3 sequence: CASSLEQGEVEYF. CDR3 DNA: TGTGCCAGCAGCCTAGAACAGGGTGAGGTGGAGTATTTT.

This clonotype occurred many times. The chain carries TRBV6-5 and TRBJ1-5; TRBD1 is a possible D gene (6 bases). Germline V lookup: CDR1 MNHEY, CDR2 SVGAGI. V dropped 2 bases and J dropped 7 bases, with 12 bases sitting between them. This CDR3 region has 14 residues. The CDR3 loop reads CASSYTRGGQPQHF. CDR3 coding DNA: TGTGCCAGCAGTTACACCCGCGGGGGCCAGCCCCAGCATTTT.

To note about this clonotype: Mismatch with germline at one junction end may stem from a read error. The chain is built from TRBV3-1 and TRBJ2-2; tentative D call: TRBD1 (5 bases). Germline-derived CDR1 and CDR2 are LGHDT and YNNKEL (reference sequence). The CDR3 totals 20 residues. The DNA of the CDR3 is TGTGCCAGCTGCCAAGTCTGGGGCTCAAAAACCGACGCGAACACCGGGGAGCTGTTTTTT. Its protein is CASCQVWGSKTDANTGELFF.

This clonotype was recorded at least ten times. The chain's CDR3 is CASSLVLRNEQFF. The CDR3 nucleotides are TGCGCCAGCAGCTTGGTTTTGAGGAATGAGCAGTTCTTC. The V call is TRBV5-1, the J call TRBJ2-1; D unresolved. The germline gives CDR1 SGHRS, CDR2 YFSETQ. The V end was cut by 0 bases, the J end by 7 bases, with 8 bases between. CDR3 size: 13 residues.

There are many counts of this clonotype. The rearrangement uses TRBV5-1 and TRBJ2-2, with TRBD2 as a possible D gene (5 bases). This CDR3 contains 13 residues. Germline V gives CDR1 SGHRS, CDR2 YFSETQ. The V gene lost 4 bases and the J gene lost 6 bases, with 10 bases spanning the gap. The CDR3 bases are TGCGCCAGCAGCCCGGACGGGGCCGGGGAGCTGTTTTTT. The encoded protein is CASSPDGAGELFF.

This clonotype was seen many times. The chain carries TRBV20-1 and TRBJ1-2, with D possibly matching TRBD1 (6 bases). Germline V gives CDR1 DFQATT, CDR2 SNEGSKA (reference sequence). CDR3 size: 14 residues. The V end was cut by 6 bases, the J end by 8 bases, with 22 bases between. This CDR3 is CSAEHGGPFGGYTF. The CDR3, as DNA: TGCAGTGCCGAGCACGGGGGCCCCTTCGGAGGCTACACCTTC.

This clonotype was recorded at least ten times. The V and J genes are TRBV6-2 or TRBV6-3 and TRBJ2-3; D is perhaps TRBD2 (6 bases). This CDR3 is 15 amino acids long. Germline V lookup: CDR1 MNHEY, CDR2 SVGEGT. V lost 4 bases to trimming and J lost 1 base, with 12 bases between them. The CDR3 DNA reads as TGTGCCAGCAGTTCCAGACTAGAGGGCACAGATACGCAGTATTTT. This gives the protein CASSSRLEGTDTQYF.

This clonotype was recorded at least ten times. The chain carries TRBV5-1 and TRBJ1-2; TRBD1 aligns across 7 bases. V lost 6 bases, J lost 4 bases, and 9 bases stayed unmatched. CDR1 is SGHRS, CDR2 YFSETQ, per germline. The CDR3 has 14 residues. The CDR3 region is CASNPTGVGYGYTF. The CDR3 DNA sequence: TGCGCCAGCAACCCAACAGGGGTCGGCTATGGCTACACCTTC.

This clonotype was recorded many times. V gene TRBV7-3 combines with J gene TRBJ2-5, with a weak D call TRBD2 (5 bases). The germline V and J ends were trimmed by 3 bases and 0 bases, with 8 bases remaining between them. The length of the CDR3 is 14 residues. The V gene's germline CDR1 is SGHTA and CDR2 FQGTGA. The CDR3 region has the DNA TGTGCCAGCAGCTTGAGAGGGTACCAAGAGACCCAGTACTTC. Translation gives CASSLRGYQETQYF.